One sample yielded the 27 T cell receptor beta chains listed below, sequenced in a study of early T cells in non-severe SARS-CoV-2 infection. TCRdb called the 5' RACE reads again in MiXCR, with one record for every CDR3 protein. The sample records roughly 25,000 distinct CDR3 sequences, around 4.2% being singletons. Sequencing used whole blood. The receptors stem from an adult who was a healthcare worker with PCR-confirmed SARS-CoV-2 infection or an uninfected control (not recorded which).

This clonotype was counted at least ten times. J is TRBJ1-1 and V is TRBV24-1; the D gene is possibly TRBD1 (5 bases). Germline V gene data show CDR1 as KGHDR and CDR2 as SFDVKD. V was clipped by 6 bases and J by 8 bases, with 9 bases between them. The CDR3 runs 11 residues. CDR3 DNA sequence: TGTGCCACCAGTCGGGGCAGCGAAGCTTTCTTT. Its protein is CATSRGSEAFF.

This clonotype was observed a handful of times. The chain links TRBV7-2 to TRBJ2-3; no firm D call. V was pared by 5 bases and J by 2 bases, with 14 bases between. Germline V CDR1 and CDR2: SGHTA, FQGNSA. The CDR3 spans 15 residues. In DNA form, the CDR3 reads TGTGCCAGCAGCCAAACGAGGTCCATCACAGATACGCAGTATTTT. Protein sequence: CASSQTRSITDTQYF.

This clonotype occurred a few times. The genes are TRBV12-3 or TRBV12-4 and TRBJ2-2; D is uncertain. Trimming took off 6 bases at V and 7 bases at J, with 6 bases between the two ends. The CDR3 spans 11 residues. The CDR3 DNA reads as TGTGCCAGCAGCCGCAGCGGGGAGCTGTTTTTT. Its protein product is CASSRSGELFF.

The V gene is TRBV7-3, the J gene TRBJ2-3; possible D gene TRBD2, 5 bases. CDR1 and CDR2 from the germline V gene are SGHTA and FQGTGA. V lost 3 bases to trimming and J lost 4 bases, with 8 bases between them. The CDR3 is made up of 13 amino acids. DNA of the CDR3: TGTGCCAGCAGCTTCTACGGGGCAGATACGCAGTATTTT. Amino acid sequence: CASSFYGADTQYF. The complete variable domain, with remaining parts taken from reference TRBV7-3 and TRBJ2-3, reads GAGVSQTPSNKVTEKGKYVELRCDPISGHTALYWYRQSLGQGPEFLIYFQGTGAADDSGLPNDRFFAVRPEGSVSTLKIQRTERGDSAVYLCASSFYGADTQYFGPGTRLTVL.

The sample holds many counts of this clonotype. The chain recombines TRBV12-3 or TRBV12-4 with TRBJ2-7; a weak D match, TRBD2 (5 bases). This CDR3 has 15 residues. V was shortened by 3 bases and J by 0 bases, with 12 bases between the two germline ends. CDR3 DNA: TGTGCCAGCAGTTTTCCGACTGGGAGCTCCTACGAGCAGTACTTC. Its protein product is CASSFPTGSSYEQYF.

This clonotype came up many times. The rearrangement uses TRBV29-1 and TRBJ2-1; the D is unclear. This CDR3 has 12 residues. CDR1 is SQVTM, CDR2 ANQGSEA, per germline. Trimming took 5 bases from V and 5 from J, leaving 10 bases between them. The CDR3 sequence: CSVLQNNNEQFF. As DNA, the CDR3 is TGCAGCGTTCTGCAAAACAACAATGAGCAGTTCTTC.

This clonotype was seen repeatedly, ten times or more. The CDR3 DNA reads TGTGCCAGCTCCGGAGGGGGTAACTATGGCTACACCTTC. It is translated as CASSGGGNYGYTF. The chain recombines TRBV18 with TRBJ1-2; D is perhaps TRBD1 (6 bases). The length of the CDR3 is 13 residues. Trimming cost V 6 bases and J 1 base, with 9 bases left between them. Per the germline V gene, CDR1 is KGHSH and CDR2 is LQKENI.

This clonotype was detected many times. CDR3 sequence (DNA): TGCAGTGCTAGAGATCCGGCGGGAGGCATTCAGTACTTC. Protein: CSARDPAGGIQYF. This chain uses TRBV20-1 with TRBJ2-4, with TRBD2 identical over 8 bases. This CDR3 comprises 13 residues. Unmatched junction bases numbered 4, after V lost 0 bases and J lost 9 bases. Per the germline V gene, CDR1 is DFQATT and CDR2 is SNEGSKA (reference sequence).

The sample holds a few counts of this clonotype. The V and J genes are TRBV20-1 and TRBJ1-5; D unresolved. The CDR3 extends over 13 amino acids. Germline CDR1 is DFQATT and CDR2 is SNEGSKA (reference sequence). Trimming took off 0 bases at V and 6 bases at J, with 9 bases between the two ends. CDR3 loop: CSARDWRRQPQHF. In nucleotides, the CDR3 is TGCAGTGCTAGAGATTGGAGGCGTCAGCCCCAGCATTTT.

This clonotype was recorded at least ten times. V and J are TRBV18 and TRBJ2-5; 9 positions agree with TRBD1. CDR3 length: 13 residues. The ends lost 5 bases at V and 4 bases at J; junction bases unmatched: 2. Germline V CDR1 and CDR2: KGHSH, LQKENI. CDR3 protein: CASSSGQGETQYF. CDR3 sequence (DNA): TGTGCCAGCTCATCGGGACAGGGAGAGACCCAGTACTTC.

This clonotype was seen ten or more times. The rearrangement links TRBV20-1 to TRBJ1-2; 10 bases fit TRBD1. Per germline, CDR1 DFQATT and CDR2 SNEGSKA (reference sequence). The CDR3 loop spans 14 amino acids. The junction had 9 bases not matched to a gene; V was cut back by 5 bases and J by 6 bases. The CDR3 is CSAPPGQGPNGYTF. In DNA, the CDR3 is TGCAGTGCTCCTCCGGGACAGGGGCCGAATGGCTACACCTTC.

In this sample, this clonotype turned up many times. V and J are TRBV18 and TRBJ2-6; D is perhaps TRBD2 (5 bases). CDR3 length: 18 amino acids. V lost 3 bases, J lost 2 bases, and 17 bases lay in between. Looked up from germline, CDR1 is KGHSH and CDR2 is LQKENI. The CDR3 protein is CASSPRAAALTGANVLTF. The CDR3 DNA reads TGTGCCAGCTCACCGCGGGCGGCAGCCCTTACTGGGGCCAACGTCCTGACTTTC. Variable domain in full (rest from reference TRBV18 and TRBJ2-6): NAGVMQNPRHLVRRRGQEARLRCSPMKGHSHVYWYRQLPEEGLKFMVYLQKENIIDESGMPKERFSAEFPKEGPSILRIQQVVRGDSAAYFCASSPRAAALTGANVLTFGAGSRLTVL.

This clonotype came up many times. The chain has TRBV20-1 and TRBJ1-6; TRBD1 is a possible D gene (6 bases). Germline V CDR1 and CDR2: DFQATT, SNEGSKA (reference sequence). This CDR3 spans 15 amino acids. Between the trimmed V and J ends, which lost 0 bases and 8 bases, there was a span of 14 bases. CDR3 nucleotides: TGCAGTGCTAGAGATTCGGTCAGGGGTGATTCACCCCTCCACTTT. It codes for CSARDSVRGDSPLHF.

In its sample, this clonotype was seen many times. This sequence joins TRBV24-1 and TRBJ2-2, with 7 nucleotides matching TRBD1. The J segment lost 5 bases and the V segment lost 7 bases, leaving 12 bases of the junction unmatched. The CDR3 is made up of 16 amino acids. Germline CDR1 KGHDR, CDR2 SFDVKD. This CDR3 reads CATSPTTGSTTGELFF. The CDR3 DNA reads as TGTGCCACCAGCCCAACGACAGGGTCGACAACCGGGGAGCTGTTTTTT.

This clonotype was seen many times. The chain joins TRBV28 to TRBJ2-5; 12 bases match TRBD1. CDR3 length equals 17 residues. J gave up 5 bases and V 5 bases, and 12 bases lay outside the gene matches. Germline loops: CDR1 MDHEN, CDR2 SYDVKM. In DNA, the CDR3 is TGTGCCAGCAGTGCACCCGGGACAGGGGGCGCGAGGGAGACCCAGTACTTC. This codes for CASSAPGTGGARETQYF.

There are many counts of this clonotype. V is TRBV7-2 and J is TRBJ2-5, with D possibly called TRBD1 or TRBD2 (6 bases each). V gave up 4 bases and J gave up 7 bases, with 22 bases separating them. The CDR3 has 16 residues. Germline V gives CDR1 SGHTA, CDR2 FQGNSA. In DNA form, the CDR3 reads TGTGCCAGCAGCTGGTCCGCAAGCCGGGGGCTGGGGACCCAGTACTTC. This encodes CASSWSASRGLGTQYF.

This clonotype was found many times. The chain combines TRBV2 with TRBJ2-2; 10 bases map to TRBD2. This CDR3 region has 15 residues. V shed 6 bases, J shed 1 base, and the junction held 2 bases outside the gene matches. Germline values: CDR1 SNHLY, CDR2 FYNNEI. CDR3 in amino acids: CASRRTSGNTGELFF. CDR3 DNA sequence: TGTGCCAGCAGGCGGACTAGCGGGAACACCGGGGAGCTGTTTTTT.

This sequence joins TRBV2 and TRBJ2-2; 12 nucleotides agree with TRBD2. Germline-derived CDR1 and CDR2 are SNHLY and FYNNEI. The CDR3 length is 16 residues. After removal of 6 bases from V and 0 bases from J, the junction contained 2 bases not matched to a gene. CDR3 region: CASSRLAGANTGELFF. DNA for the CDR3: TGTGCCAGCAGCCGACTAGCGGGAGCGAACACCGGGGAGCTGTTTTTT.

In this sample, this clonotype is medium-sized. This chain connects TRBV27 to TRBJ1-4; no definite D call. Germline V lookup: CDR1 MNHEY, CDR2 SMNVEV (reference sequence). V lost 8 bases to trimming and J lost 7 bases, with 5 bases between them. The CDR3 contains 10 residues. The CDR3 sequence is CASQGEKLFF. The CDR3 DNA is TGTGCCAGCCAAGGTGAAAAACTGTTTTTT. The variable domain in full, completed from reference TRBV27 and TRBJ1-4, reads EAQVTQNPRYLITVTGKKLTVTCSQNMNHEYMSWYRQDPGLGLRQIYYSMNVEVTDKGDVPEGYKVSRKEKRNFPLILESPSPNQTSLYFCASQGEKLFFGSGTQLSVL.

This clonotype was seen many times. This chain links TRBV19 with TRBJ2-1, with 10 bases fitting TRBD2. The germline CDR1 and CDR2 sequences are LNHDA and SQIVND (reference sequence). The ends lost 4 bases at V and 4 bases at J; junction bases unmatched: 4. The length of the CDR3 is 15 residues. The chain's CDR3 is CASSKAGGGYNEQFF. CDR3 bases: TGTGCCAGTAGTAAAGCGGGAGGGGGATACAATGAGCAGTTCTTC. The whole variable domain, remainder taken from reference TRBV19 and TRBJ2-1, is DGGITQSPKYLFRKEGQNVTLSCEQNLNHDAMYWYRQDPGQGLRLIYYSQIVNDFQKGDIAEGYSVSREKKESFPLTVTSAQKNPTAFYLCASSKAGGGYNEQFFGPGTRLTVL.

V usage is TRBV29-1 and J usage is TRBJ2-1, with 8 bases matching TRBD1. Per germline, CDR1 SQVTM and CDR2 ANQGSEA. The J segment lost 5 bases and the V segment lost 4 bases, leaving 4 bases of the junction unmatched. The CDR3 is 13 amino acids. The CDR3 is CSVAGTGNNEQFF. The DNA for the CDR3 is TGCAGCGTTGCCGGGACAGGAAACAATGAGCAGTTCTTC.

This clonotype has ten or more counts. V usage is TRBV10-1 and J usage is TRBJ1-4; D call uncertain. Trimming removed 9 bases from V and 0 bases from J, with 8 bases in between. CDR1 is WNHNN, CDR2 SYGVQD, per germline (reference sequence). The CDR3 runs to 13 residues. The CDR3 is CASSKATNEKLFF. As DNA, the CDR3 is TGCGCCAGTAGCAAGGCAACTAATGAAAAACTGTTTTTT.

The table lists this clonotype with many counts. The chain couples TRBV29-1 to TRBJ1-6; D may be TRBD1 (5 bases). Germline V gene sequence: CDR1 SQVTM, CDR2 ANQGSEA. V lost 5 bases and J lost 7, with 12 bases in between. This CDR3 is 13 amino acids long. The CDR3 region has the DNA TGCAGCGTTTCGGACGGGGGGAATTCACCCCTCCACTTT. Translation gives CSVSDGGNSPLHF.

In this sample, this clonotype turned up many times. The chain is built from TRBV20-1 and TRBJ2-6, with D perhaps given as TRBD1 or TRBD2 (5 bases each). Trimming pared 5 bases from V and 4 bases from J, leaving 9 bases between. The CDR3 runs to 13 residues. The germline gives CDR1 DFQATT, CDR2 SNEGSKA (reference sequence). The CDR3 here is CSAGGLGANVLTF. The CDR3 DNA sequence: TGCAGTGCTGGGGGTTTAGGGGCCAACGTCCTGACTTTC.

This clonotype is categorized as medium-sized (0.01 to 0.1%). The chain has TRBV5-4 and TRBJ1-1, with 9 bases identical to TRBD1. CDR1 and CDR2 from the germline V gene are SGHNT and YYREEE (reference sequence). The V segment lost 4 bases and the J segment 5 bases; nucleotides outside the gene matches: 18. The CDR3 contains 18 residues. The CDR3 DNA reads TGTGCCAGCAGCCACACCGGGACAGGGACGAGGGGCGGAACTGAAGCTTTCTTT. As protein: CASSHTGTGTRGGTEAFF.

This clonotype was recorded many times. The chain uses TRBV7-9 and TRBJ2-3, with D perhaps TRBD1 (5 bases). V lost 1 base and J 1 base, leaving 18 bases between the germline ends. The CDR3 consists of 18 residues. The germline V gene has CDR1 SEHNR and CDR2 FQNEAQ (reference sequence). In nucleotides, the CDR3 is TGTGCCAGCAGCTTAGACCTGGGGCAGGGTATTGGCACAGATACGCAGTATTTT. It yields the protein CASSLDLGQGIGTDTQYF.

This clonotype was counted at least ten times. The chain is built from TRBV7-2 and TRBJ2-5; D gene unclear. Germline loops: CDR1 SGHTA, CDR2 FQGNSA. Trimming removed 3 bases from V and 2 bases from J, with 7 bases in between. The CDR3 spans 13 residues. The CDR3 protein is CASSFNGQETQYF. Here the CDR3 DNA reads TGTGCCAGCAGCTTTAACGGGCAAGAGACCCAGTACTTC.